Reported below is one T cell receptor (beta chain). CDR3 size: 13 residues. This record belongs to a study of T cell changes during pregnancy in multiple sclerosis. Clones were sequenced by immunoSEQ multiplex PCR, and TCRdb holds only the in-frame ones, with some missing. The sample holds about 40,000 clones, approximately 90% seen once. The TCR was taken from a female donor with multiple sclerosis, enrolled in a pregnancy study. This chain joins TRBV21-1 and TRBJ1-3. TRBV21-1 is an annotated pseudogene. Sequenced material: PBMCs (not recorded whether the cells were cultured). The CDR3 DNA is TGTGCCAGCAGCAAGAGGGGGGCGCACACCATATATTTT. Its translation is CASSKRGAHTIYF.